This T cell receptor beta chain was recovered during a study of response to subunit inactivated influenza vaccine. General study results and limits: Only a handful of new T cells, the authors suggested, are recruited with each seasonal influenza vaccination.

Germline V gene lookup returns CDR1 DFQATT and CDR2 SNEGSKA (reference sequence). The CDR3 contains 15 residues. V shed 6 bases and J shed 1 base, with 16 bases lying between them. Details on this clonotype: Its specificity is unknown.

Each CDR3 protein gets one entry after TCRdb re-called the RT-PCR reads with MiXCR. The data show some 500,000 distinct CDR3 sequences, about 25% seen once. The sequence was collected from a man aged 45-60 years who received an inactivated influenza vaccine. The sample here was CD4+ T cells sorted from PBMCs, taken 4 to 6 days after vaccination. The chain recombines TRBV20-1 with TRBJ1-5, with D uncertain. In DNA form, the CDR3 reads TGCAGTGCACAGCTTCTGGGAAACAGCAATCAGCCCCAGCATTTT. This codes for CSAQLLGNSNQPQHF.